This entry concerns a single T cell receptor beta chain. This specimen comes from a study of Graves' ophthalmopathy and Graves' hyperthyroidism. This CDR3 has 14 residues. CDR1 is MNHEY and CDR2 is SMNVEV in the germline V gene (reference sequence). The V end lost 2 bases, the J end lost 5 bases, and 9 bases lay between the germline ends. Amplifying from RNA transcripts, the study obtained TCR beta CDR3 regions. Second-round multiplex PCR came after a first-round RT-PCR that employed HTBI primers. TCRdb fed the multiplex PCR reads into MiXCR, producing one record per CDR3 protein. This table holds approximately 160,000 distinct CDR3 sequences, under 45% found once.

J is TRBJ2-2 and V is TRBV27, with D hard to call. Sequencing used peripheral blood. The origin of this receptor is a man aged 25-40 years with Graves' ophthalmopathy. This CDR3 reads CASSLGLGTGELFF. The CDR3 DNA follows: TGTGCCAGCAGTTTAGGATTGGGGACCGGGGAGCTGTTTTTT.